Listed below are T cell receptor beta chains from one sample, sequenced in a study of cytomegalovirus exposure and HLA in healthy donors. Data came from immunoSEQ multiplex PCR; TCRdb stores just in-frame clones and leaves some out. The sample has 130,000 or so clones; 65% to 80% are singletons. Sequencing input: PBMCs. Source of these receptors: a man younger than 45 in good health and CMV-seronegative. Each CDR3 is given with its conserved first and last residue. D genes are given only for firm matches. Where a row states a size, it is once, few, many or the class of an expanded clone; other rows omit it.

v_call	j_call	clone_size	d_call	cdr3_aa	cdr3_nt
TRBV11-2	TRBJ1-1	once	.	CASSPQDIRHGNTEAFF	TGTGCCAGCAGCCCCCAGGACATCCGTCATGGGAACACTGAAGCTTTCTTT
TRBV7-2	TRBJ1-6	.	.	CASSQGPGGALHF	TGTGCCAGCAGCCAAGGGCCGGGCGGGGCCCTCCACTTT
TRBV2	TRBJ1-1	.	TRBD1	CASTGSRRTGGIGNTEAFF	TGTGCCAGCACAGGCTCCAGGAGGACAGGGGGTATCGGGAACACTGAAGCTTTCTTT
TRBV18	TRBJ1-5	.	TRBD1	CASSPSDRGYNQPQHF	TGTGCCAGCTCACCCTCGGACAGGGGGTACAATCAGCCCCAGCATTTT
TRBV5-6	TRBJ2-7	.	.	CASSLSGPSEQYF	TGTGCCAGCAGCTTGTCCGGTCCAAGTGAGCAGTACTTC
TRBV9	TRBJ1-2	.	.	CASSVGVRGSEGGYTF	TGTGCCAGCAGCGTAGGGGTAAGGGGTTCGGAGGGTGGCTACACCTTC
TRBV10-3	TRBJ1-1	.	.	CAISDGGIGTEAFF	TGTGCCATCAGTGACGGGGGGATTGGCACTGAAGCTTTCTTT
TRBV28	TRBJ1-2	.	TRBD1	CASSLTGERDGYAF	TGTGCCAGCAGCCTGACAGGGGAAAGGGATGGCTACGCCTTC
TRBV2	TRBJ2-2	.	.	CASKGVSGELFF	TGTGCCAGCAAAGGGGTCAGCGGGGAGCTGTTTTTT
TRBV10-3	TRBJ1-1	.	TRBD1	CAIRPGQPNTEAFF	TGTGCCATCAGACCGGGACAGCCGAACACTGAAGCTTTCTTT
TRBV6-5	TRBJ2-3	.	.	CASSYGLGTDTQYF	TGTGCCAGCAGCTACGGACTCGGCACAGATACGCAGTATTTT
TRBV9	TRBJ1-1	.	.	CASSVTVNTEAFF	TGTGCCAGCAGCGTCACAGTGAACACTGAAGCTTTCTTT
TRBV7-9	TRBJ1-2	.	.	CASSPSTGGYTF	TGTGCCAGCAGTCCTTCGACGGGGGGCTACACCTTC
TRBV2	TRBJ2-3	once	.	CASLVGGAQGTQYF	TGTGCCAGCTTGGTCGGCGGGGCTCAGGGTACGCAGTATTTT
TRBV5-1	TRBJ2-3	.	TRBD2	CASSGGGLTDTQYF	TGCGCCAGCAGTGGCGGGGGGTTAACAGATACGCAGTATTTT